The 16 T cell receptor beta chains reported below all come from one sample, sequenced in a study of shared clonotypes between healthy human individuals. The method was immunoSEQ multiplex PCR; TCRdb's version includes in-frame clones alone and lacks a portion of them. Counted here are about 2.4 million clones, over 85% occurring once; the ten biggest clones make up 0.36%. Sequenced input: naive CD4+ T cells from PBMCs. Described subset: CD45RA+ positively selected. The receptors shown here come from a man aged 18 to 30 in good health. Some clones in this sample may be carry-over from other donors' samples.

V usage is TRBV5-4 and J usage is TRBJ2-7; D possibly corresponds to TRBD2 (5 bases). The CDR3 covers 13 residues. The ends were cut back, 3 bases at V and 3 bases at J, with 10 bases in the middle. Germline lookup yields CDR1 SGHNT and CDR2 YYREEE (reference sequence). The CDR3 DNA follows: TGTGCCAGCAGCTACGGGATCCGCTACGAGCAGTACTTC. This gives the protein CASSYGIRYEQYF.

Worth noting for this clone: One end of the junction varies from germline; a read error may be responsible. This chain uses TRBV27 with TRBJ2-5, with 11 bases identical to TRBD1. CDR3 length: 16 amino acids. Germline CDR1 and CDR2: MNHEY and SMNVEV (reference sequence). The CDR3 sequence: CASSLSPGTGGETQYF. The CDR3 region has the DNA TGTGCCAGCAGTCTATCCCCCGGGACAGGGGGAGAGACCCAGTACTTC.

V is TRBV5-5 and J is TRBJ2-1; D is unclear. CDR1 SGHKS and CDR2 YYEKEE come from the germline V gene (reference sequence). This CDR3 comprises 11 residues. Trimming left V 7 bases short and J 7 bases short, with 9 bases between. CDR3 loop: CASWKMNEQFF. The CDR3 coding sequence is TGTGCCAGCTGGAAGATGAATGAGCAGTTCTTC.

Regarding this clone: Other DNA sequences of this sample code for an identical CDR3. The genes are TRBV7-9 and TRBJ1-5, with 7 bases matching TRBD1. J gave up 2 bases and V 1 base, and 2 bases lay outside the gene matches. In germline, CDR1 is SEHNR, CDR2 FQNEAQ (reference sequence). This CDR3 contains 15 residues. This CDR3 is CASSLEGGGNQPQHF. CDR3 sequence (DNA): TGTGCCAGCAGCTTAGAAGGGGGCGGCAATCAGCCCCAGCATTTT.

The CDR3 protein is CASSIGELQETQYF. The CDR3 DNA reads TGTGCCAGTAGTATAGGAGAGTTGCAGGAGACCCAGTACTTC. The chain links TRBV19 to TRBJ2-5; D remains ambiguous. Per germline, CDR1 LNHDA and CDR2 SQIVND (reference sequence). Trimming removed 1 base from V and 5 bases from J, with 11 bases in between. The CDR3 has 14 amino acids.

In this sample, this clone turned up once. The J gene is TRBJ2-5, the V gene TRBV7-8; no reliable D call. CDR3 size: 16 residues. The germline V and J ends were trimmed by 5 bases and 0 bases, with 16 bases remaining between them. Germline V gives CDR1 SGHVS, CDR2 FQNEAQ. The CDR3 sequence is CASSPSRRQYQETQYF. Written as DNA, the CDR3 is TGTGCCAGCAGCCCCTCCAGGCGGCAGTACCAAGAGACCCAGTACTTC.

Comments on this clone: The sample holds other DNA sequences that translate to the same CDR3. V gene TRBV7-3 combines with J gene TRBJ2-1; D is unresolved. This CDR3 contains 13 residues. Germline lookup yields CDR1 SGHTA and CDR2 FQGTGA. Trimming cost V 6 bases and J 0 bases, with 6 bases left between them. This CDR3 is CASSISSYNEQFF. For the CDR3, the DNA is TGTGCCAGCAGTATCAGCTCCTACAATGAGCAGTTCTTC.

The V call is TRBV9, the J call TRBJ1-3; a possible D gene is TRBD1 (6 bases). The germline V gene has CDR1 SGDLS and CDR2 YYNGEE. This CDR3 is 14 amino acids long. V gave up 3 bases and J gave up 1 base, with 8 bases separating them. CDR3 nucleotides: TGTGCCAGCAGCGACCAGGGGTCTGGAAACACCATATATTTT. Translated, it gives CASSDQGSGNTIYF.

The rearrangement links TRBV7-2 to TRBJ2-4; tentative D call: TRBD2 (6 bases). V was cut by 1 base and J by 8 bases, with 15 bases left in between. Germline CDR1 SGHTA, CDR2 FQGNSA. CDR3 length equals 15 residues. The CDR3 reads CASSLGSPGVDIQYF. CDR3 DNA sequence: TGTGCCAGCAGCTTAGGAAGTCCGGGGGTAGACATTCAGTACTTC.

In regard to this clone: This CDR3 is also generated by other DNA sequences in the sample. The chain is built from TRBV5-1 and TRBJ2-5; either TRBD1 or TRBD2 may supply D (5 bases each). This CDR3 region has 15 residues. Trimming cost V 3 bases and J 2 bases, with 14 bases left between them. Per the germline V gene, CDR1 is SGHRS and CDR2 is YFSETQ. CDR3 loop: CASSSTGTSQETQYF. DNA for the CDR3: TGCGCCAGCAGCTCCACCGGGACCAGTCAAGAGACCCAGTACTTC. Full variable domain (remainder filled in from reference TRBV5-1 and TRBJ2-5): KAGVTQTPRYLIKTRGQQVTLSCSPISGHRSVSWYQQTPGQGLQFLFEYFSETQRNKGNFPGRFSGRQFSNSRSEMNVSTLELGDSALYLCASSSTGTSQETQYFGPGTRLLVL.

The chain links TRBV6-6 to TRBJ1-6; 7 bases fit TRBD1. Per germline, CDR1 MNHNY and CDR2 SVGAGI (reference sequence). CDR3 length: 16 amino acids. J was trimmed by 8 bases and V by 0 bases; bases with no gene match: 7. The CDR3 loop is CASSYSGQTKDSPLHF. Here the CDR3 DNA reads TGTGCCAGCAGTTACTCGGGACAGACAAAAGATTCACCCCTCCACTTT.

This clone was observed once. The chain carries TRBV29-1 and TRBJ1-2; tentatively, D is TRBD1 (6 bases). Trimming took 4 bases from V and 2 from J, leaving 11 bases between them. The CDR3 covers 13 residues. Germline V gene sequence: CDR1 SQVTM, CDR2 ANQGSEA. DNA of the CDR3: TGCAGCGTTGGAGGGGGAGAGAACTATGGCTACACCTTC. Amino acid sequence: CSVGGGENYGYTF.

The chain combines TRBV7-9 with TRBJ1-2; no firm D call. Per the germline V gene, CDR1 is SEHNR and CDR2 is FQNEAQ (reference sequence). The length of the CDR3 is 16 residues. V dropped 4 bases and J dropped 1 base, with 16 bases sitting between them. Here the CDR3 reads CASSSRAVENNYGYTF. CDR3 nucleotide sequence: TGTGCCAGCAGCTCCCGTGCAGTAGAGAATAACTATGGCTACACCTTC.

The chain joins TRBV5-6 to TRBJ1-3, with 7 bases lining up with TRBD1. In germline, CDR1 is SGHDT, CDR2 YYEEEE. The CDR3 is made up of 14 amino acids. The V and J ends lost 4 bases and 4 bases, in that order; junction bases with no gene match: 5. CDR3 in DNA: TGTGCCAGCAGCGTAACAGGGGTAGGAAACACCATATATTTT. It specifies CASSVTGVGNTIYF.

This clone was recorded only once. The CDR3 DNA reads as TGCGCCAGCAGCCTTACAGGGGGCGCGGGGAACACTGAAGCTTTCTTT. The encoded protein is CASSLTGGAGNTEAFF. The chain is built from TRBV5-1 and TRBJ1-1, with 9 bases lining up with TRBD1. The CDR3 is 16 residues long. Germline V lookup: CDR1 SGHRS, CDR2 YFSETQ. After removal of 4 bases from V and 1 base from J, the junction contained 8 bases not matched to a gene.

This chain links TRBV30 with TRBJ2-3; D unresolved. With 5 bases removed from V and 2 bases from J, the gap between germline ends came to 11 bases. CDR1 is GTSNPN, CDR2 SVGIG, per germline (reference sequence). The CDR3 totals 13 residues. CDR3: CAWGSEVTDTQYF. Here the CDR3 DNA reads TGTGCCTGGGGATCCGAGGTCACAGATACGCAGTATTTT. Supplemented by reference TRBV30 and TRBJ2-3, the full variable domain reads SQTIHQWPATLVQPVGSPLSLECTVEGTSNPNLYWYRQAAGRGLQLLFYSVGIGQISSEVPQNLSASRPQDRQFILSSKKLLLSDSGFYLCAWGSEVTDTQYFGPGTRLTVL.